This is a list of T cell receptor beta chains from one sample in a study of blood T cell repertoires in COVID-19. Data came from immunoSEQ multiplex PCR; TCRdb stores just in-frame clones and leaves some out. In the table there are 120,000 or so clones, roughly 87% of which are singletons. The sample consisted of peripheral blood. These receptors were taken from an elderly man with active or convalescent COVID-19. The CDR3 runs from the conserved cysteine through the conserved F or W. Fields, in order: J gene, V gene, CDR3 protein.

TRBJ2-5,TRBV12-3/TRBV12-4,CASSIGQKETQYF
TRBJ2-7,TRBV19,CASSPKAGYEQYF
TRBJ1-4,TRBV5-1,CASNLGATTNEKLFF
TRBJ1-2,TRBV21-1,CASSKAPAAKGVHGYTF
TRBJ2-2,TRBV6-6,CASSRQGTSGKNTGELFF
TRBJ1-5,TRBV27,CASSSYRDAQPQHF
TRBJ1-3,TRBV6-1,CASSEGGQPISGNTIYF
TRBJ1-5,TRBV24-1,CATSDPGQGSADQPQHF
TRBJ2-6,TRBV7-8,CASSLARFRGSSPGANVLTF
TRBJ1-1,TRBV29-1,CSVGGSHNTEAFF
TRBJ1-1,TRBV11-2,CASSTQTENTEAFF
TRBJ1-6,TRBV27,CASSLSLGLSGSPLHF
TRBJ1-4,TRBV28,CASSPSGTGAGKLFF
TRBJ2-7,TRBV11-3,CASSLSGTYEQYF
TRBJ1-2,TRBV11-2,CASSLVSGTYGYTF
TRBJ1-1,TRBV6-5,CASIYDRNTEAFF
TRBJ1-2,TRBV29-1,CSVLTGVYGYTF
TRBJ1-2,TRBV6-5,CASSYRTDSYGYTF
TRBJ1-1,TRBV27,CASSLSFLGAVEAFF
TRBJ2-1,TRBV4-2,CASSQGAGGGNEQFF
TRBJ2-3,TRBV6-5,CASSDRSSTDTQYF
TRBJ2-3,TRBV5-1,CASSSSGGGGTQYF
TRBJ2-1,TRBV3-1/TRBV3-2,CASSQGGLAVSYNEQFF
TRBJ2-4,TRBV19,CASSIWQGASKNIQYF
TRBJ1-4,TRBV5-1,CASTLQGAGEKLFF
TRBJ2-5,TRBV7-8,CASSLGGGAVETQYF
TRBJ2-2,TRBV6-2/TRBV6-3,CASSYFRVGTGELFF
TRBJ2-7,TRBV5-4,CASSTLGGSLEQYF
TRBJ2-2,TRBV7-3,CASSSQRAGELFF
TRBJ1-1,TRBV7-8,CASSLTGRERVNTEAFF
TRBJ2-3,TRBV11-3,CASSLGGPPDTQYF
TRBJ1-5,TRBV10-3,CAISEGTRTSNQPQHF
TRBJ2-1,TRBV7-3,CASSLTGSSGGFGEQFF
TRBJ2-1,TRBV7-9,CASSPGSGRALYEFF
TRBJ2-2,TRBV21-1,CASNRDRAAGELFF
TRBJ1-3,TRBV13,CASSFRDTGDGNTIYF
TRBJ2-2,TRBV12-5,CASGSLGTGIGELFF
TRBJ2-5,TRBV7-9,CASSLVAGVQETQYF